A selection of T cell receptor beta chains follows, all from one sample in a study of OX40 agonist ivuxolimab in advanced cancers. The assay was immunoSEQ multiplex PCR, and TCRdb's table has in-frame clones only and misses some. The data show 20,000 to 25,000 clones, just under 90% seen once. The starting material was CD4+ or CD8+ T cells sorted from blood, obtained in a trial of the OX40 agonist ivuxolimab. The receptors were gathered from an adult with an advanced solid tumor such as melanoma, head and neck, liver or kidney cancer. Both conserved end residues are part of each CDR3. D genes are given only for firm matches. Clone sizes are given selectively: once, few, many, or a class where the clone is expanded.

V gene	clone size	CDR3 length	D gene	J gene	CDR3 protein	CDR3 DNA
TRBV4-1	.	16	TRBD1	TRBJ2-1	CASSQETGVTYNEQFF	TGCGCCAGCAGCCAAGAAACAGGGGTTACCTACAATGAGCAGTTCTTC
TRBV7-9	.	16	TRBD2	TRBJ2-2	CASSLLKRGGTGELFF	TGTGCCAGCAGCTTATTGAAGCGGGGGGGAACCGGGGAGCTGTTTTTT
TRBV4-3	.	17	TRBD2	TRBJ2-2	CASSQDPGGARDGELFF	TGCGCCAGCAGCCAAGATCCCGGGGGGGCCCGGGACGGGGAGCTGTTTTTT
TRBV12-5	once	17	TRBD1	TRBJ1-3	CASGPGQDFNSGNTIYF	TGTGCTAGTGGTCCAGGACAGGACTTTAACTCTGGAAACACCATATATTTT
TRBV10-3	.	14	.	TRBJ1-5	CAISESRTTQPQHF	TGTGCCATCAGTGAGTCGAGAACAACTCAGCCCCAGCATTTT
TRBV6-6	.	14	.	TRBJ1-4	CASTQMSTNEKLFF	TGTGCCAGCACCCAGATGTCAACTAATGAAAAACTGTTTTTT
TRBV13	.	12	.	TRBJ2-1	CASSLGLAEQFF	TGTGCCAGCAGCTTAGGCCTTGCGGAGCAGTTCTTC
TRBV5-6	.	14	.	TRBJ2-7	CASSLIPAAYEQYF	TGTGCCAGCAGCTTGATCCCTGCCGCCTACGAGCAGTACTTC
TRBV9	.	14	.	TRBJ2-7	CASSVYAVNYEQYF	TGTGCCAGCAGCGTCTATGCCGTAAACTACGAGCAGTACTTC
TRBV7-6	.	15	.	TRBJ2-2	CASSLVGENTGELFF	TGTGCCAGCAGCTTAGTGGGGGAGAACACCGGGGAGCTGTTTTTT
TRBV6-1	.	15	TRBD1	TRBJ2-7	CASGPDRVGVREQYF	TGTGCCAGCGGCCCGGACAGGGTTGGTGTTCGCGAGCAGTACTTC
TRBV29-1	.	14	TRBD1	TRBJ1-1	CSSRQGLMNTEAFF	TGCAGCTCCCGACAGGGTCTAATGAACACTGAAGCTTTCTTT
TRBV18	.	15	TRBD1	TRBJ2-3	CASSPPGQGADTQYF	TGTGCCAGCTCACCACCGGGGCAGGGGGCAGATACGCAGTATTTT
TRBV7-9	.	15	.	TRBJ2-7	CASSAIVGPTYEQYF	TGTGCCAGCAGCGCAATAGTGGGTCCCACCTACGAGCAGTACTTC
TRBV10-3	.	17	.	TRBJ2-1	CAISEVAGSRSYNEQFF	TGTGCCATCAGTGAGGTCGCGGGGTCTCGGTCCTACAATGAGCAGTTCTTC
TRBV19	.	14	TRBD1	TRBJ1-2	CASSIPGQGSGYTF	TGTGCCAGTAGTATTCCGGGACAGGGGAGCGGCTACACCTTC
TRBV4-3	.	16	.	TRBJ1-5	CASSPSLQGGLQPQHF	TGCGCCAGCAGCCCCTCCCTGCAGGGCGGGTTGCAGCCCCAGCATTTT
TRBV5-6	once	18	.	TRBJ2-6	CASSPPWQGASGANVLTF	TGTGCCAGCAGCCCGCCCTGGCAGGGTGCGTCTGGGGCCAACGTCCTGACTTTC
TRBV19	.	13	.	TRBJ2-1	CASTLGPYNEQFF	TGTGCCAGTACCTTAGGACCCTACAATGAGCAGTTCTTC
TRBV7-6	.	17	.	TRBJ1-1	CASSWETEGPKNTEAFF	TGTGCCAGCAGCTGGGAGACGGAAGGACCAAAGAACACTGAAGCTTTCTTT
TRBV27	.	15	TRBD1	TRBJ1-5	CASRLEGARNQPQHF	TGTGCCAGCAGGTTAGAGGGGGCAAGGAATCAGCCCCAGCATTTT
TRBV9	medium-sized	16	.	TRBJ2-7	CASSVDGTYPQDEQYF	TGTGCCAGCAGCGTAGATGGGACCTACCCTCAGGACGAGCAGTACTTC
TRBV7-2	once	16	.	TRBJ1-1	CASSTLRRGGSTEAFF	TGTGCCAGCAGCACCTTAAGAAGGGGAGGGAGCACTGAAGCTTTCTTT
TRBV7-9	.	13	.	TRBJ2-7	CASSSGISYEQYF	TGTGCCAGCAGCTCAGGGATCTCCTACGAGCAGTACTTC
TRBV13	.	16	.	TRBJ1-4	CASSHTTGAGGEKLFF	TGTGCCAGCAGCCATACTACCGGGGCCGGGGGTGAAAAACTGTTTTTT
TRBV7-3	few	15	.	TRBJ1-5	CASSLDGSTGQPQHF	TGTGCCAGCAGCTTAGATGGCAGTACGGGGCAGCCCCAGCATTTT
TRBV4-3	.	15	.	TRBJ2-1	CASRSGASSYNEQFF	TGCGCCAGCCGCTCAGGGGCCTCTTCCTACAATGAGCAGTTCTTC
TRBV19	.	16	.	TRBJ1-2	CASSIPGTDLNYGYTF	TGTGCCAGTAGTATTCCCGGGACCGACCTTAACTATGGCTACACCTTC
TRBV11-2	.	13	.	TRBJ2-2	CASSYSNTGELFF	TGTGCCAGCAGCTATTCAAACACCGGGGAGCTGTTTTTT
TRBV11-2	.	15	TRBD2	TRBJ2-5	CASSLTGGLQETQYF	TGTGCCAGCAGCTTGACGGGGGGATTGCAAGAGACCCAGTACTTC
TRBV19	few	9	.	TRBJ1-1	CASGGEAFF	TGTGCCAGTGGAGGCGAAGCTTTCTTT
TRBV6-5	.	13	.	TRBJ2-7	CASSSEGPYEQYF	TGTGCCAGCAGTTCGGAGGGGCCCTACGAGCAGTACTTC
TRBV7-7	medium-sized	15	.	TRBJ2-3	CASSLGSISTDTQYF	TGTGCCAGCAGCTTAGGGTCGATTAGCACAGATACGCAGTATTTT
TRBV7-2	.	14	.	TRBJ1-2	CASSPPGSDYGYTF	TGTGCCAGCAGCCCCCCCGGGAGCGACTATGGCTACACCTTC
TRBV18	.	15	TRBD1	TRBJ1-5	CASSSGQGGNQPQHF	TGTGCCAGCTCGTCGGGACAGGGAGGCAATCAGCCCCAGCATTTT
TRBV9	.	15	TRBD2	TRBJ2-3	CASSAPAGDTDTQYF	TGTGCCAGCAGCGCCCCCGCGGGGGACACAGATACGCAGTATTTT
TRBV11-2	.	12	TRBD1	TRBJ1-2	CASSLGDRGSAF	TGTGCCAGCAGCTTAGGGGACAGGGGTTCGGCCTTC
TRBV6-5	few	10	.	TRBJ2-3	CACGPDTQYF	TGTGCCTGTGGGCCAGATACGCAGTATTTT
TRBV7-9	.	14	TRBD1	TRBJ2-5	CASSADRAQETQYF	TGTGCCAGCAGCGCGGACAGGGCCCAAGAGACCCAGTACTTC
TRBV27	.	14	.	TRBJ1-6	CASSLGKGGSPLHF	TGTGCCAGCAGTTTAGGCAAAGGGGGTTCACCCCTCCACTTT
TRBV11-2	.	18	.	TRBJ2-1	CASSLAPGQFSSYNEQFF	TGTGCCAGCAGCTTAGCCCCGGGGCAGTTCAGCTCCTACAATGAGCAGTTCTTC
TRBV10-1	.	14	.	TRBJ2-6	CASSAASGANVLTF	TGCGCCAGCAGTGCAGCCTCTGGGGCCAACGTCCTGACTTTC
TRBV19	few	17	.	TRBJ2-7	CASTPGGGSEVSYEQYF	TGTGCCAGTACGCCGGGTGGGGGGAGCGAAGTCTCCTACGAGCAGTACTTC
TRBV7-9	.	16	.	TRBJ1-4	CASSLVTGTEDEKLFF	TGTGCCAGCAGCTTGGTCACGGGGACGGAGGATGAAAAACTGTTTTTT
TRBV7-8	.	15	.	TRBJ1-1	CASTKPGGWDTEAFF	TGTGCCAGCACCAAACCTGGGGGGTGGGACACTGAAGCTTTCTTT
TRBV27	.	12	.	TRBJ1-1	CASSLSGGEAFF	TGTGCCAGCAGTTTATCGGGCGGTGAAGCTTTCTTT
TRBV5-6	few	13	.	TRBJ1-1	CASSLGSGRRAFF	TGTGCCAGCAGCTTGGGATCCGGCCGAAGAGCTTTCTTT
TRBV13	.	18	TRBD2	TRBJ2-3	CASSPGLAGASSTDTQYF	TGTGCCAGCAGCCCCGGACTAGCGGGGGCATCAAGCACAGATACGCAGTATTTT